Below are 26 T cell receptor beta chains sequenced from a single sample in a study of T cell repertoires in cytomegalovirus infection. The antigens of these receptors remain unknown. TCRdb reprocessed the reads with MiXCR, giving one entry per CDR3 protein. The sample yields fewer than 150,000 distinct CDR3 sequences, more than 30% seen once. Specimen: CD8+ T cells from cultured PBMCs, collected from culture after CMV antigen stimulation. The receptors originated from a human donor in good health (CMV status not recorded). Some clones in this sample may be carry-over from other donors' samples.

V and J are TRBV28 and TRBJ2-4; 9 bases align to TRBD1. V lost 2 bases to trimming and J lost 7 bases; unmatched junction nucleotides: 9. Per the germline V gene, CDR1 is MDHEN and CDR2 is SYDVKM. CDR3 length: 16 amino acids. The CDR3 DNA reads as TGTGCCAGCAGTTTACGCCCGAGGGACAGGGTGAACATTCAGTACTTC. Residues: CASSLRPRDRVNIQYF.

The chain links TRBV12-3 or TRBV12-4 to TRBJ2-2; 10 positions match TRBD1. The CDR3 is 15 residues long. V lost 5 bases to trimming and J lost 5 bases; unmatched junction nucleotides: 5. The CDR3, as DNA: TGTGCCAGCAGTGCGGTGGGACAGGGGACCGGGGAGCTGTTTTTT. It yields the protein CASSAVGQGTGELFF.

The gene calls are TRBV3-1 and TRBJ2-4, with D perhaps matching TRBD2 (6 bases). Germline-derived CDR1 and CDR2 are LGHDT and YNNKEL (reference sequence). The CDR3 covers 17 residues. V was clipped by 4 bases and J by 3 bases, with 19 bases between them. The CDR3 DNA sequence: TGTGCCAGCAGCCTCCTCAAAGGAGGGTTGGACAAAAACATTCAGTACTTC. This codes for CASSLLKGGLDKNIQYF. The whole variable domain, remainder taken from reference TRBV3-1 and TRBJ2-4, is DTAVSQTPKYLVTQMGNDKSIKCEQNLGHDTMYWYKQDSKKFLKIMFSYNNKELIINETVPNRFSPKSPDKAHLNLHINSLELGDSAVYFCASSLLKGGLDKNIQYFGAGTRLSVL.

This clonotype has just a few counts. V and J are TRBV2 and TRBJ2-7; 8 positions match TRBD2. CDR1 SNHLY and CDR2 FYNNEI come from the germline V gene. The J segment lost 8 bases and the V segment lost 10 bases, leaving 13 bases of the junction unmatched. CDR3 size: 13 residues. The CDR3 DNA reads as TGTGCCACGGAGCGGGGGCCCCCTAGAAAGCAGTACTTC. Translating it yields CATERGPPRKQYF.

This clonotype appeared many times. The V call is TRBV12-5, the J call TRBJ2-1; D not resolved. Germline lookup yields CDR1 LGHNT and CDR2 FRNRAP. CDR3 length: 14 amino acids. The V and J ends lost 3 bases and 10 bases respectively, with 16 bases between them. CDR3 nucleotide sequence: TGTGCTAGTGGTTTTGGCCGATCGGGTGACGAGCAGTTCTTC. The encoded protein is CASGFGRSGDEQFF.

This clonotype was counted many times. The chain has TRBV7-2 and TRBJ2-7, with TRBD2 as a possible D gene (7 bases). Germline V CDR1 and CDR2: SGHTA, FQGNSA. V lost 5 bases and J 3 bases, leaving 17 bases between the germline ends. The CDR3 runs to 15 residues. For the CDR3, the DNA is TGTGCCAGCAGCCCTGGGGGGGGCATAAGCTACGAGCAGTACTTC. This gives the protein CASSPGGGISYEQYF. Full variable domain (missing parts from reference TRBV7-2 and TRBJ2-7): GAGVSQSPSNKVTEKGKDVELRCDPISGHTALYWYRQSLGQGLEFLIYFQGNSAPDKSGLPSDRFSAERTGGSVSTLTIQRTQQEDSAVYLCASSPGGGISYEQYFGPGTRLTVT.

V is TRBV7-3 and J is TRBJ2-5; TRBD1 agrees at 8 bases. Trimming took 5 bases from V and 5 from J; bases not matched to a gene: 7. The CDR3 totals 14 residues. Germline CDR1 SGHTA, CDR2 FQGTGA. CDR3 sequence (DNA): TGTGCCAGCAGCCTTACCGGGACAGGCGAGACCCAGTACTTC. Its protein is CASSLTGTGETQYF.

This clonotype occurred once. V and J are TRBV5-1 and TRBJ2-3; D may be TRBD2 (7 bases). Germline CDR1 reads SGHRS; CDR2 reads YFSETQ. The CDR3 length is 14 residues. With 1 base removed from V and 6 bases from J, the gap between germline ends came to 12 bases. DNA for the CDR3: TGCGCCAGCAGCTTGAAGGGGGGGTCGGATACGCAGTATTTT. Translated: CASSLKGGSDTQYF.

This clonotype was counted between two and nine times. V gene TRBV18 combines with J gene TRBJ1-1; D remains unclear. The V end was cut by 3 bases, the J end by 3 bases, with 14 bases between. The CDR3 consists of 15 residues. Germline V gene sequence: CDR1 KGHSH, CDR2 LQKENI. The CDR3 is CASSPPGMADTEAFF. In nucleotides, the CDR3 is TGTGCCAGCTCACCGCCGGGGATGGCGGACACTGAAGCTTTCTTT. Together with reference TRBV18 and TRBJ1-1, the CDR3 gives the full variable domain: NAGVMQNPRHLVRRRGQEARLRCSPMKGHSHVYWYRQLPEEGLKFMVYLQKENIIDESGMPKERFSAEFPKEGPSILRIQQVVRGDSAAYFCASSPPGMADTEAFFGQGTRLTVV.

This CDR3 is CASSSYSDGDLVYEQYF. As DNA, the CDR3 is TGTGCCAGCAGCTCTTATAGTGACGGAGACCTAGTCTACGAGCAGTACTTC. The rearrangement uses TRBV7-4 and TRBJ2-7, with D hard to call. Per the germline V gene, CDR1 is SGHVT and CDR2 is SQSDAQ. The CDR3 sequence is 17 residues long. V was pared by 4 bases and J by 3 bases, with 22 bases between.

This chain joins TRBV25-1 and TRBJ1-2; TRBD1 agrees at 8 bases. This CDR3 comprises 15 residues. V lost 6 bases, J lost 4 bases, and 10 bases stayed unmatched. Germline V gene lookup returns CDR1 MGHDK and CDR2 SYGVNS. CDR3 in amino acids: CASSPPRGQGYGYTF. DNA for the CDR3: TGTGCCAGCAGCCCACCCCGCGGACAGGGCTATGGCTACACCTTC.

This clonotype appeared many times. V is TRBV6-5 and J is TRBJ1-3, with D uncertain. Germline V gives CDR1 MNHEY, CDR2 SVGAGI. With 0 bases removed from V and 0 bases from J, the gap between germline ends came to 15 bases. The CDR3 sequence is 18 residues long. CDR3 protein: CASSYSRAGWGSGNTIYF. CDR3 bases: TGTGCCAGCAGTTACTCTCGGGCAGGTTGGGGCTCTGGAAACACCATATATTTT.

This clonotype showed up just once. The chain uses TRBV20-1 and TRBJ2-7; a possible D gene is TRBD1 (6 bases). This CDR3 spans 12 amino acids. Germline assignment: CDR1 DFQATT and CDR2 SNEGSKA (reference sequence). The ends were cut back, 6 bases at V and 2 bases at J, with 11 bases in the middle. The CDR3 sequence: CSAMPGAYEQYF. The CDR3 DNA sequence: TGCAGTGCAATGCCAGGGGCCTACGAGCAGTACTTC.

CDR3 coding DNA: TGTGCCAGTAGTATAAGTTTTGTAAGGGAGATGAACACTGAAGCTTTCTTT. Protein product: CASSISFVREMNTEAFF. The J gene is TRBJ1-1, the V gene TRBV19; D is ambiguous. This CDR3 has 17 residues. In germline, CDR1 is LNHDA, CDR2 SQIVND (reference sequence). Between the trimmed V and J ends, which lost 2 bases and 0 bases, there was a span of 16 bases. The full variable domain, its missing parts supplied by reference TRBV19 and TRBJ1-1, is DGGITQSPKYLFRKEGQNVTLSCEQNLNHDAMYWYRQDPGQGLRLIYYSQIVNDFQKGDIAEGYSVSREKKESFPLTVTSAQKNPTAFYLCASSISFVREMNTEAFFGQGTRLTVV.

This clonotype was recorded a few times. The chain couples TRBV7-9 to TRBJ2-3; 8 positions agree with TRBD1. The CDR3 totals 19 residues. J was trimmed by 0 bases and V by 4 bases; bases with no gene match: 15. Germline V lookup: CDR1 SEHNR, CDR2 FQNEAQ (reference sequence). In nucleotides, the CDR3 is TGTGCCAGCAGCTCCTTGGACAGGGTGGAGGGGAGTAGCACAGATACGCAGTATTTT. Translating gives CASSSLDRVEGSSTDTQYF.

The V and J genes are TRBV7-9 and TRBJ1-2, with unresolved D. The CDR3 is made up of 16 amino acids. The germline V and J ends were trimmed by 5 bases and 0 bases, with 16 bases remaining between them. Germline assignment: CDR1 SEHNR and CDR2 FQNEAQ (reference sequence). CDR3 sequence reads: CASSTARRAANYGYTF. For the CDR3, the DNA is TGTGCCAGCAGCACCGCCCGGAGGGCCGCTAACTATGGCTACACCTTC. The full variable domain, completed using reference TRBV7-9 and TRBJ1-2, is DTGVSQNPRHKITKRGQNVTFRCDPISEHNRLYWYRQTLGQGPEFLTYFQNEAQLEKSRLLSDRFSAERPKGSFSTLEIQRTEQGDSAMYLCASSTARRAANYGYTFGSGTRLTVV.

This clonotype was counted only a few times. The J gene is TRBJ2-1, the V gene TRBV9, with D possibly matching TRBD2 (7 bases). CDR3 length equals 16 residues. V was pared by 7 bases and J by 7 bases, with 24 bases between. The V gene's germline CDR1 is SGDLS and CDR2 YYNGEE. CDR3 nucleotide sequence: TGTGCCAGCGGACCATTCGGGACACCGGGGGGTAATGAGCAGTTCTTC. Its translation is CASGPFGTPGGNEQFF.

This clonotype was seen a few times. The chain joins TRBV7-2 to TRBJ2-2; perhaps TRBD1 as D (5 bases). V was clipped by 2 bases and J by 3 bases, with 22 bases between them. In germline, CDR1 is SGHTA, CDR2 FQGNSA. The CDR3 is made up of 19 amino acids. In DNA, the CDR3 is TGTGCCAGCAGCTTATTTCCCCTAGGCAGGGTCAGGGACACCGGGGAGCTGTTTTTT. It yields the protein CASSLFPLGRVRDTGELFF. The full variable domain, in which reference TRBV7-2 and TRBJ2-2 provide the parts outside the CDR3, is GAGVSQSPSNKVTEKGKDVELRCDPISGHTALYWYRQSLGQGLEFLIYFQGNSAPDKSGLPSDRFSAERTGGSVSTLTIQRTQQEDSAVYLCASSLFPLGRVRDTGELFFGEGSRLTVL.

This clonotype was detected a few times. CDR3 in amino acids: CASSNTEMNTEAFF. In DNA form, the CDR3 reads TGTGCCAGCAGTAATACAGAGATGAACACTGAAGCTTTCTTT. V is TRBV6-1 and J is TRBJ1-1; D is ambiguous. In germline, CDR1 is MNHNS, CDR2 SASEGT. The germline V and J ends were trimmed by 5 bases and 0 bases, with 10 bases remaining between them. The CDR3 spans 14 residues.

This chain joins TRBV11-2 and TRBJ2-3; D is possibly TRBD2 (5 bases). The CDR3 has 15 amino acids. Germline V lookup: CDR1 SGHAT, CDR2 FQNNGV. Between the trimmed V and J ends, which lost 5 bases and 0 bases, there was a span of 12 bases. DNA for the CDR3: TGTGCCAGCAGCCTAGTAGCGAGTAGCACAGATACGCAGTATTTT. Its translation is CASSLVASSTDTQYF.

The J gene is TRBJ2-1, the V gene TRBV7-9, with D possibly TRBD1 on 6 matching bases. The V end lost 7 bases, the J end lost 4 bases, and 11 bases lay between the germline ends. Germline V lookup: CDR1 SEHNR, CDR2 FQNEAQ (reference sequence). The CDR3 runs to 13 residues. In nucleotides, the CDR3 is TGTGCCAGCAAAGGACAGCTTTACAATGAGCAGTTCTTC. It yields the protein CASKGQLYNEQFF.

The rearrangement links TRBV12-3 or TRBV12-4 to TRBJ1-5; D gene uncertain. CDR3 length equals 13 residues. Trimming removed 3 bases from V and 0 bases from J, with 3 bases in between. The CDR3 bases are TGTGCCAGCAGTTTTGTTAGCAATCAGCCCCAGCATTTT. This sequence encodes CASSFVSNQPQHF.

This chain joins TRBV7-6 and TRBJ2-1, with TRBD2 as a possible D gene (6 bases). The V gene lost 6 bases and the J gene lost 2 bases, with 20 bases spanning the gap. The germline V gene has CDR1 SGHVS and CDR2 FNYEAQ. The CDR3 runs to 17 residues. The CDR3 nucleotides are TGTGCCAGCAGATCCGGCGATTGGGGGGTGCCCTACAATGAGCAGTTCTTC. Amino acids: CASRSGDWGVPYNEQFF.

This clonotype showed up many times. The CDR3 here is CSLPGGDRAPGTGELFF. CDR3 bases: TGCAGCCTCCCAGGGGGGGACAGGGCTCCGGGCACCGGGGAGCTGTTTTTT. The J gene is TRBJ2-2, the V gene TRBV29-1, with 9 nucleotides matching TRBD1. The CDR3 is 17 residues long. V shed 8 bases, J shed 4 bases, and the junction held 17 bases outside the gene matches. Germline values: CDR1 SQVTM, CDR2 ANQGSEA.

The chain links TRBV29-1 to TRBJ1-2, with 7 bases aligning to TRBD1. The germline V gene has CDR1 SQVTM and CDR2 ANQGSEA. CDR3 length: 14 amino acids. V dropped 4 bases and J dropped 2; count of bases not matched to a gene: 7. The CDR3 region is CSVVVGGRNYGYTF. The CDR3 nucleotides read TGCAGCGTTGTTGTAGGGGGCAGAAACTATGGCTACACCTTC.

This clonotype came up a few times. At one of its ends the junction is not consistent with the germline gene, which may arise from a read error. The rearrangement joins TRBV12-3 or TRBV12-4 to TRBJ2-3; TRBD2 agrees at 10 bases. This CDR3 contains 14 residues. The CDR3 DNA sequence: TGTGCCAGCAGTGTAGCGGGGGGTGCAGATACGCAGTATTTT. Its protein product is CASSVAGGADTQYF.